Shown below are 11 T cell receptor beta chains from a single sample sequenced in a study of T cells in Graves' hyperthyroidism and ophthalmopathy. Amplified TCR beta CDR3 regions derived from RNA transcripts. First-round RT-PCR of the TCR CDR3 relied on the HTBI primer set. TCRdb independently ran MiXCR on the multiplex PCR reads; one entry per CDR3 protein. The table has approximately 600,000 distinct CDR3 sequences, under 15% seen once; the top ten hold 3.5% to 4.5%. Sequencing was done on a sample of blood. The receptors originated from a woman aged 40 to 50 with Graves' ophthalmopathy.

This clonotype was detected many times. The rearrangement joins TRBV19 to TRBJ1-1; 9 nucleotides agree with TRBD1. This CDR3 has 17 residues. V shed 5 bases, J shed 1 base, and the junction held 11 bases outside the gene matches. Germline V gives CDR1 LNHDA, CDR2 SQIVND (reference sequence). The CDR3 bases are TGTGCCAGTAGTCTCTTACAGGGGGCAGGATGGAACACTGAAGCTTTCTTT. Protein sequence: CASSLLQGAGWNTEAFF. The full variable domain, with the rest looked up from reference TRBV19 and TRBJ1-1, is DGGITQSPKYLFRKEGQNVTLSCEQNLNHDAMYWYRQDPGQGLRLIYYSQIVNDFQKGDIAEGYSVSREKKESFPLTVTSAQKNPTAFYLCASSLLQGAGWNTEAFFGQGTRLTVV.

This clonotype showed up just a few times. This chain links TRBV3-1 with TRBJ2-5, with D tentatively TRBD2 (6 bases). From germline, CDR1 is LGHDT and CDR2 YNNKEL (reference sequence). Between the trimmed V and J ends, which lost 1 base and 4 bases, there was a span of 13 bases. This CDR3 is built from 15 residues. The CDR3 protein is CASSQVSGALETQYF. The CDR3 nucleotides are TGTGCCAGCAGCCAAGTCTCGGGAGCGTTAGAGACCCAGTACTTC.

The rearrangement joins TRBV6-1 to TRBJ1-6, with TRBD1 as a possible D gene (6 bases). From germline, CDR1 is MNHNS and CDR2 SASEGT. V lost 10 bases and J lost 5, with 15 bases in between. The CDR3 sequence is 14 residues long. CDR3 DNA sequence: TGTGCCACTAGGGGGGCTATCGATAATTCACCCCTCCACTTT. It encodes CATRGAIDNSPLHF.

In the case of this clonotype: An end of the junction does not agree with germline; a read error may underlie this. The chain has TRBV7-3 and TRBJ2-2; D is ambiguous. This CDR3 comprises 16 residues. Per germline, CDR1 SGHTA and CDR2 FQGTGA. The CDR3 region has the DNA TGTACCAGCAGCTTATTTCCGCCGCCGAACACCGGGGAGCTGTTTTTT. It specifies CTSSLFPPPNTGELFF. Together with reference TRBV7-3 and TRBJ2-2, the CDR3 gives the full variable domain: GAGVSQTPSNKVTEKGKYVELRCDPISGHTALYWYRQSLGQGPEFLIYFQGTGAADDSGLPNDRFFAVRPEGSVSTLKIQRTERGDSAVYLCTSSLFPPPNTGELFFGEGSRLTVL.

This clonotype appeared many times. The chain joins TRBV28 to TRBJ2-5; maybe TRBD2 (6 bases). The CDR3 runs 19 residues. The ends were cut back, 5 bases at V and 3 bases at J, with 28 bases in the middle. Germline V gene data show CDR1 as MDHEN and CDR2 as SYDVKM. The CDR3: CASSPGRRVAGVNEETQYF. For the CDR3, the DNA is TGTGCCAGCAGTCCCGGTAGGAGGGTTGCTGGGGTCAACGAAGAGACCCAGTACTTC.

The chain combines TRBV11-2 with TRBJ2-6; the D call may be TRBD1 or TRBD2 (7 bases each). V lost 5 bases to trimming and J lost 0 bases, with 14 bases between them. Germline V lookup: CDR1 SGHAT, CDR2 FQNNGV. The length of the CDR3 is 17 residues. The CDR3 reads CASSRREGASGANVLTF. CDR3 DNA: TGTGCCAGCAGCAGGAGGGAGGGGGCCTCTGGGGCCAACGTCCTGACTTTC.

This clonotype was counted ten times or more. The gene calls are TRBV29-1 and TRBJ2-7, with D possibly matching TRBD2 (6 bases). The V end was cut by 0 bases, the J end by 2 bases, with 14 bases between. CDR1 and CDR2 from the germline V gene are SQVTM and ANQGSEA. This CDR3 is built from 15 residues. CDR3 amino acids: CSVEDRRDGAYEQYF. CDR3 coding DNA: TGCAGCGTTGAAGATAGGAGGGACGGAGCCTACGAGCAGTACTTC.

The chain employs TRBV20-1 and TRBJ2-7; 9 nucleotides line up with TRBD1. Germline-derived CDR1 and CDR2 are DFQATT and SNEGSKA (reference sequence). This CDR3 region has 15 residues. The V gene end was trimmed by 0 bases and the J gene end by 3 bases; junction bases not matched to a gene: 6. The CDR3 sequence: CSARDVGQGNYEQYF. Here the CDR3 DNA reads TGCAGTGCTAGAGATGTGGGACAGGGAAACTACGAGCAGTACTTC.

In this sample, this clonotype turned up many times. The chain joins TRBV7-3 to TRBJ2-5, with 7 positions matching TRBD2. V lost 8 bases, J lost 2 bases, and 14 bases stayed unmatched. Germline V lookup: CDR1 SGHTA, CDR2 FQGTGA. The CDR3 length is 16 residues. Written as DNA, the CDR3 is TGTGCCAGCTCATACGGGGGGAATGGGTTACAAGAGACCCAGTACTTC. This encodes CASSYGGNGLQETQYF.

This clonotype was observed at least ten times. This chain links TRBV7-8 with TRBJ1-5; D might be TRBD1 (5 bases). V was trimmed by 1 base and J by 0 bases, leaving 13 bases between them. The CDR3 consists of 17 residues. Germline-derived CDR1 and CDR2 are SGHVS and FQNEAQ. The CDR3 reads CASSLGQTEYSNQPQHF. For the CDR3, the DNA is TGTGCCAGCAGCTTAGGACAGACCGAGTATAGCAATCAGCCCCAGCATTTT.

The rearrangement links TRBV6-2 or TRBV6-3 to TRBJ2-7, with 9 bases fitting TRBD1. This CDR3 contains 12 residues. Losses at the gene ends were 9 bases for V and 6 bases for J; bases not matched to a gene: 6. The germline CDR1 and CDR2 sequences are MNHEY and SVGEGT. In DNA form, the CDR3 reads TGTGCCAGTCGGGACAGGGCTTTCGAGCAGTACTTC. This translates into CASRDRAFEQYF.